This T cell receptor (beta chain) was obtained from a study of regulatory T cells in long-lasting Graves disease. Study-wide findings and caveats: TCR diversity in persistent Graves' patients was below that of newly diagnosed ones. Owing to a sample size that was small, accuracy may have been reduced. Persistent patients shared more public clonotypes (approximately 2,700) than newly diagnosed patients (about 940).

As to time point: persistent/refractory GD, antithyroid drugs over 5 years with positive TRAb. RNA from PBMCs was the source of the TCR library. Trimming removed 7 bases from V and 3 bases from J; junction bases left unmatched: 8. CDR3 length: 15 amino acids. The authors built TCR beta libraries using iRepertoire HTBI primers and Arm-PCR of CDR3 regions. TCRdb recomputed calls from the multiplex PCR reads with MiXCR, one row per CDR3 protein. The sample includes 400,000 to 500,000 distinct CDR3 sequences, approximately 21% of them seen just once. This clonotype was seen ten or more times. Its antigen remains unknown.

The specimen comprised peripheral blood mononuclear cells (PBMCs), sampled when the disease was refractory, from a patient treated with antithyroid drugs. This chain links TRBV12-3 or TRBV12-4 with TRBJ2-5, with 10 bases identical to TRBD2. The source is a female donor with Graves disease. The CDR3 nucleotides are TGTGCCAGCATCTCGAGCGGGAGGGCCGAAGAGACCCAGTACTTC. The encoded protein is CASISSGRAEETQYF.